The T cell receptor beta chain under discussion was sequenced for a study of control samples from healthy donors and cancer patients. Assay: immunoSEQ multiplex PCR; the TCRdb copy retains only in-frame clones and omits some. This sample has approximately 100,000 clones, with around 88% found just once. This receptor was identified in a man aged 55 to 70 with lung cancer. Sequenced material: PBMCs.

The CDR3 nucleotides are TGTGCTAGTGGTACAACTAACGGGGGGGACCAGTACTTC. It is translated as CASGTTNGGDQYF. The chain employs TRBV12-5 and TRBJ2-5; 8 bases map to TRBD2. The V gene end was trimmed by 5 bases and the J gene end by 10 bases; junction bases not matched to a gene: 9. CDR3 size: 13 residues. Germline CDR1 is LGHNT and CDR2 is FRNRAP.